A selection of T cell receptor beta chains follows, all from one sample in a study of T cell changes during pregnancy in multiple sclerosis. Measured with immunoSEQ multiplex PCR; TCRdb has only the in-frame clones, and not every one. The table includes some 97,000 clones, just over 90% detected once. Sequences were derived from peripheral blood, sampled in the second trimester of pregnancy. The receptors here all came from a female donor with multiple sclerosis, enrolled in a pregnancy study. CDR3s include the opening cysteine and the closing phenylalanine or tryptophan. The D gene is left open where the match is weak. A clone size is listed for some rows: how often the clone was seen (once, few, many), or a class if it is expanded.

>14|once|TRBJ2-5|TRBD1|TRBV19
TGTGCCAGTAGGAGGGACAGTTTGATCGGGGCCCAGTACTTC
CASRRDSLIGAQYF
>16|once|TRBJ1-5|TRBD1|TRBV5-6
TGTGCCAGCAGCTTGGGGGACAGGTACCTCCGTCAGCCCCAGCATTTT
CASSLGDRYLRQPQHF
>18|-|TRBJ2-2|TRBD1|TRBV18
TGTGCCAGCTCACCATCGAGACCGGGACAGGGGAACACCGGGGAGCTGTTTTTT
CASSPSRPGQGNTGELFF
>16|-|TRBJ2-3|TRBD1|TRBV15
TGTGCCACCAGCAGCCGGGACAGGGGGCCGGCAGATACGCAGTATTTT
CATSSRDRGPADTQYF
>16|-|TRBJ2-1|TRBD2|TRBV28
TGTGCCAGCAGTCTGGTAGCGGGAGGGAGGAACAATGAGCAGTTCTTC
CASSLVAGGRNNEQFF
>14|-|TRBJ1-1|TRBD1|TRBV9
TGTGCCAGCAGCGTAATGGGGCAGGGGGCTGAAGCTTTCTTT
CASSVMGQGAEAFF
>17|-|TRBJ2-1|-|TRBV7-3
TGTGCCAGCAGCCCCCCGCCGGGAAGTGCCTCCTACAATGAGCAGTTCTTC
CASSPPPGSASYNEQFF
>16|once|TRBJ2-1|TRBD2|TRBV9
TGTGCCAGCAGCGGGACTAGCGGAAGCTCCTACAATGAGCAGTTCTTC
CASSGTSGSSYNEQFF
>14|once|TRBJ1-6|-|TRBV18
TGTGCCAGCTCACCATTCAATGAGAATTCACCCCTCCACTTT
CASSPFNENSPLHF
>18|-|TRBJ1-2|TRBD1|TRBV4-1
TGCGCCAGCAGCCAAGAACGGGACAGGGGGCGAACTAGCTATGGCTACACCTTC
CASSQERDRGRTSYGYTF
>15|-|TRBJ1-2|-|TRBV28
TGTGCCAGCAGTTCCTCAGCGTTGGGGCGGGGGGGCTACACCTTC
CASSSSALGRGGYTF
>16|-|TRBJ2-7|TRBD2|TRBV27
TGTGCCAGCACCCAAGCGGGAACAAATTGGATCTACGAGCAGTACTTC
CASTQAGTNWIYEQYF
>13|-|TRBJ1-5|-|TRBV27
TGTGCCAGCAGCCGAGCGGGTAATCAGCCCCAGCATTTT
CASSRAGNQPQHF
>14|once|TRBJ2-3|-|TRBV5-4
TGTGCCAGCAGCCGCCTTGGGGAGACAGATACGCAGTATTTT
CASSRLGETDTQYF
>15|-|TRBJ1-1|TRBD1|TRBV7-6
TGTGCCAGCAGCGCCCGGACAGGGGCTGTCACTGAAGCTTTCTTT
CASSARTGAVTEAFF
>14|-|TRBJ2-1|TRBD1|TRBV19
TGTGCCAGTAGTTGGGACAGGGGTCGGAATGAGCAGTTCTTC
CASSWDRGRNEQFF
>13|-|TRBJ1-1|-|TRBV7-9
TGTGCCAGCAGCCTAAAACCGGGGACTGAAGCTTTCTTT
CASSLKPGTEAFF
>15|-|TRBJ2-5|TRBD1|TRBV28
TGTGCCAGCAGTCTGGGACAGGGGATTCAAGAGACCCAGTACTTC
CASSLGQGIQETQYF
>15|-|TRBJ2-1|TRBD1|TRBV5-6
TGTGCCAGCAGCTTGGAAGGGACAGGGATCCATGAGCAGTTCTTC
CASSLEGTGIHEQFF
>16|-|TRBJ2-7|TRBD1|TRBV2
TGTGCCAGCAGTGAAGCGCACCGGACAGGGCAGCAGGAGCAGTACTTC
CASSEAHRTGQQEQYF
>15|-|TRBJ2-7|TRBD1|TRBV10-1
TGCGCCAGCGCTTCCCAGGGGGCGCGTTCCTACGAGCAGTACTTC
CASASQGARSYEQYF
>15|-|TRBJ2-1|-|TRBV28
TGTGCCAGCAGTTTAGGCGGACTAATAAGGCGGGAGCAGTTCTTC
CASSLGGLIRREQFF
>17|-|TRBJ1-1|TRBD1|TRBV7-8
TGTGCCAGCAGCCTTCATAGGGTCCGACAGGGCCGTACTGAAGCTTTCTTT
CASSLHRVRQGRTEAFF
>14|-|TRBJ1-1|-|TRBV13
TGTGCCAGCAGCTTAGGCGGGGTGGGGACTGAAGCTTTCTTT
CASSLGGVGTEAFF
>16|-|TRBJ2-3|TRBD1|TRBV25-1
TGTGCCAGCAGTCCCCAAAGGACAGGGAACACAGATACGCAGTATTTT
CASSPQRTGNTDTQYF
>12|-|TRBJ2-1|TRBD2|TRBV6-4
TGTGCCAGCAGTGGCCCTAGCGGGAGGCGGTTCTTC
CASSGPSGRRFF
>14|-|TRBJ1-2|TRBD1|TRBV6-5
TGTGCCAGCAGAGGGACAGGGGGCGCCTATGGCTACACCTTC
CASRGTGGAYGYTF
>19|-|TRBJ2-1|TRBD2|TRBV4-1
TGCGCCAGCAGCCAAGAGAAGTCTAGCGGGAGGCAGGGGGAAAATGAGCAGTTCTTC
CASSQEKSSGRQGENEQFF
>15|-|TRBJ2-3|TRBD1|TRBV27
TGTGCCAGCAGTTCCCCGGGACAGGCCGGGGGTACGCAGTATTTT
CASSSPGQAGGTQYF
>13|once|TRBJ2-1|-|TRBV15
TGTGCCACCAGCTCCGCTAGCAGAAATGAGCAGTTCTTC
CATSSASRNEQFF
>17|once|TRBJ1-6|-|TRBV7-5
TGTGTCAGAAGCTTCCACCACAGGGGACGCCCGGATTCACCCCTCCACTTT
CVRSFHHRGRPDSPLHF
>18|-|TRBJ2-1|TRBD2|TRBV5-1
TGCGCCAGCAGCTTGCCCCCCCCGGGACTAGCGGTTTACAATGAGCAGTTCTTC
CASSLPPPGLAVYNEQFF
>11|once|TRBJ1-2|-|TRBV28
TGTGCCAGCAGTCTTTCCTATGGCTACACCTTC
CASSLSYGYTF
>13|-|TRBJ2-7|-|TRBV11-2
TGTGCCAGCAGCCCCGGGAGAGCCTACGAGCAGTACTTC
CASSPGRAYEQYF
>16|-|TRBJ1-5|-|TRBV18
TGTGCCAGCTCACCCCCGCTTGAGGTTGGCAATCAGCCCCAGCATTTT
CASSPPLEVGNQPQHF
>13|-|TRBJ1-2|-|TRBV6-5
TGTGCCAGCAGACGAGAACAGGGCTATGGCTACACCTTC
CASRREQGYGYTF
>13|-|TRBJ1-3|-|TRBV10-3
TGTGCCATCAGTGCGGGGAGCCCAAACACCATATATTTT
CAISAGSPNTIYF
>15|-|TRBJ2-1|TRBD2|TRBV7-7
TGTGCCAGCAGCCCGGGACTAGCGGGATCCAATGAGCAGTTCTTC
CASSPGLAGSNEQFF
>15|-|TRBJ2-3|-|TRBV5-1
TGCGCCAGCAGCTTGGGTAGAGGGCGGACAGATACGCAGTATTTT
CASSLGRGRTDTQYF
>18|-|TRBJ2-4|-|TRBV5-1
TGCGCCAGCAGCTTGGTCCCACTCGATGGTCTAGCCAAAAACATTCAGTACTTC
CASSLVPLDGLAKNIQYF
>15|-|TRBJ2-7|TRBD2|TRBV7-9
TGTGCCAGCAGCTCTGGGACTAGCGGGAGTTACGAGCAGTACTTC
CASSSGTSGSYEQYF
>12|-|TRBJ1-6|-|TRBV15
TGTGCCACCAGCAGAAGAGGTTCACCCCTCCACTTT
CATSRRGSPLHF
>13|-|TRBJ2-1|-|TRBV2
TGTGCCAGCAGTGAGGCAGCTGGGGGGGAGCAGTTCTTC
CASSEAAGGEQFF
>18|-|TRBJ1-1|TRBD1|TRBV6-1
TGTGCCAGCAGTGAAGCATCAACCTCGGGACAGCCGAACACTGAAGCTTTCTTT
CASSEASTSGQPNTEAFF
>13|-|TRBJ2-7|-|TRBV10-2
TGCGCCAGCAAAGAGGCGGCCTCCTACGAGCAGTACTTC
CASKEAASYEQYF
>16|-|TRBJ1-6|TRBD1|TRBV27
TGTGCCAGCAGTTCAGCCGGGACAGCGAATAATTCACCCCTCCACTTT
CASSSAGTANNSPLHF
>16|-|TRBJ2-1|TRBD1|TRBV6-1
TGTGCCAGCAGTGAAGCCGTCCGGACAGGGAACAATGAGCAGTTCTTC
CASSEAVRTGNNEQFF
>13|-|TRBJ2-4|TRBD1|TRBV30
TGTGCCTGGAGTGGAGGACAGGGATACATTCAGTACTTC
CAWSGGQGYIQYF
>14|-|TRBJ1-5|TRBD1|TRBV28
TGTGCCATCTCCGGGACAGGGGGAAAACAGCCCCAGCATTTT
CAISGTGGKQPQHF
>15|-|TRBJ1-2|-|TRBV27
TGTGCCAGCAGATTCTCCTCTGTTCGGGGGTATGGCTACACCTTC
CASRFSSVRGYGYTF
>16|-|TRBJ1-5|-|TRBV19
TGTGCCAGTAGTATAGCGTCGGGGTTCGGCAATCAGCCCCAGCATTTT
CASSIASGFGNQPQHF
>15|-|TRBJ1-4|TRBD1|TRBV18
TGTGCCAGCTCTCCTCGGACAGGGGGGAGCGAAAAACTGTTTTTT
CASSPRTGGSEKLFF
>15|-|TRBJ2-7|-|TRBV9
TGTGCCAGCAGCGTGGGGCTACTACCTGCTTACGAGCAGTACTTC
CASSVGLLPAYEQYF
>13|-|TRBJ1-4|-|TRBV5-4
TGTGCCAGCAGCTTGTTTTCGGGGGAAAAACTGTTTTTT
CASSLFSGEKLFF
>15|-|TRBJ1-5|TRBD1|TRBV5-6
TGTGCCAGCAGCTCCGGGACAGGGTTAGGTCAGCCCCAGCATTTT
CASSSGTGLGQPQHF
>16|-|TRBJ1-4|-|TRBV6-1
TGTGCCAGCAGTGTTAGGAGACAACTAGCCATGGAAAAACTGTTTTTT
CASSVRRQLAMEKLFF
>17|-|TRBJ2-1|-|TRBV15
TGTGCCACCAGCAGAGACCCCAGCGGAGCCGTCTTGGATGAGCAGTTCTTC
CATSRDPSGAVLDEQFF
>13|-|TRBJ2-5|-|TRBV30
TGTGCCTGGAGTGGAGGCGGAAGAGAGACCCAGTACTTC
CAWSGGGRETQYF
>16|-|TRBJ2-2|-|TRBV30
TGTGCCTGGAGTGTAATTGGGCGGACTCTCACCGGGGAGCTGTTTTTT
CAWSVIGRTLTGELFF
>15|-|TRBJ1-5|-|TRBV19
TGTGCCAGTAGTATAGCAGCGGGGGGGAATCAGCCCCAGCATTTT
CASSIAAGGNQPQHF